One and the same sample provided the 24 T cell receptor beta chains below, sequenced in a study of T cell repertoires in cytomegalovirus infection. TCRdb reprocessed the reads with MiXCR, giving one entry per CDR3 protein. The sample yields roughly 120,000 distinct CDR3 sequences, 30% to 35% seen once. No antigen has been identified for these receptors. Sample: CD8+ T cells from cultured PBMCs, taken from culture after CMV antigen stimulation. The source of these receptors is a human donor in good health (CMV status not recorded). Some clones in this sample may be carry-over from other donors' samples.

At least ten counts were recorded for this clonotype. The J gene is TRBJ1-4, the V gene TRBV7-9; TRBD1 agrees at 7 bases. J gave up 0 bases and V 1 base, and 14 bases lay outside the gene matches. This CDR3 is 20 amino acids long. Germline CDR1 reads SEHNR; CDR2 reads FQNEAQ (reference sequence). The DNA of the CDR3 is TGTGCCAGCAGCTTAGAGACAGGGACAGAAGATATTGCAACTAATGAAAAACTGTTTTTT. Translated, it gives CASSLETGTEDIATNEKLFF.

The chain has TRBV11-2 and TRBJ1-4; 7 nucleotides line up with TRBD1. V was clipped by 1 base and J by 8 bases; unmatched bases: 7. Germline CDR1 reads SGHAT; CDR2 reads FQNNGV. The CDR3 consists of 15 residues. CDR3 nucleotides: TGTGCCAGCAGCTTAGGGTTGAACAGGGGAGAAAAACTGTTTTTT. It encodes CASSLGLNRGEKLFF.

The rearrangement uses TRBV27 and TRBJ2-2; D possibly corresponds to TRBD1 (5 bases). Germline V gives CDR1 MNHEY, CDR2 SMNVEV (reference sequence). Trimming removed 0 bases from V and 3 bases from J, with 14 bases in between. This CDR3 has 17 residues. The CDR3, as DNA: TGTGCCAGCAGTTTATCGTACGTTGGGGCTCACACCGGGGAGCTGTTTTTT. Translation: CASSLSYVGAHTGELFF.

The rearrangement links TRBV7-2 to TRBJ1-2; no definite D call. From germline, CDR1 is SGHTA and CDR2 FQGNSA. V lost 0 bases and J 4 bases, leaving 6 bases between the germline ends. The CDR3 sequence is 13 residues long. CDR3 sequence: CASSLARLYGYTF. The CDR3 DNA reads TGTGCCAGCAGCTTAGCCCGACTCTATGGCTACACCTTC.

This chain joins TRBV19 and TRBJ2-1; D may be TRBD1 (6 bases). Germline lookup yields CDR1 LNHDA and CDR2 SQIVND (reference sequence). Trimming took off 4 bases at V and 2 bases at J, with 9 bases between the two ends. The CDR3 has 14 residues. The CDR3 bases are TGTGCCAGTAGTAGAACAGGGACCTACAATGAGCAGTTCTTC. Translation gives CASSRTGTYNEQFF. The variable domain in full, with the rest retrieved from reference TRBV19 and TRBJ2-1, is DGGITQSPKYLFRKEGQNVTLSCEQNLNHDAMYWYRQDPGQGLRLIYYSQIVNDFQKGDIAEGYSVSREKKESFPLTVTSAQKNPTAFYLCASSRTGTYNEQFFGPGTRLTVL.

The sample holds a few counts of this clonotype. The chain recombines TRBV4-3 with TRBJ1-1, with 7 bases matching TRBD1. The CDR3 loop spans 15 amino acids. After removal of 4 bases from V and 3 bases from J, the junction contained 8 bases not matched to a gene. Germline CDR1 LGHNA, CDR2 YSLEER. CDR3 bases: TGCGCCAGCAGCCTGAACAGGGGCGCCGACACTGAAGCTTTCTTT. It codes for CASSLNRGADTEAFF.

This clonotype came up a few times. Germline and junction disagree at one end, which may indicate a read error. V gene TRBV7-6 combines with J gene TRBJ2-1; D perhaps matches TRBD1 (6 bases). The CDR3 extends over 13 amino acids. Germline CDR1 reads SGHVS; CDR2 reads FNYEAQ. This chain's CDR3 is CASSLEQGYEQFF. CDR3 coding DNA: TGTGCTAGCAGCTTAGAACAGGGCTATGAGCAGTTCTTC.

This chain connects TRBV6-1 to TRBJ1-5; perhaps TRBD1 as D (5 bases). This CDR3 spans 16 amino acids. Germline CDR1 MNHNS, CDR2 SASEGT. V gave up 5 bases and J gave up 2 bases, with 16 bases separating them. The CDR3 region is CASSPAGGEGNQPQHF. The CDR3 region has the DNA TGTGCCAGCAGTCCAGCCGGGGGGGAAGGCAATCAGCCCCAGCATTTT.

The gene calls are TRBV19 and TRBJ1-5; TRBD1 matches at 7 bases. This CDR3 is built from 15 residues. Germline V gene lookup returns CDR1 LNHDA and CDR2 SQIVND (reference sequence). V lost 6 bases and J lost 0; bases outside the gene matches: 5. CDR3 residues: CASSGTEYSNQPQHF. CDR3 coding DNA: TGTGCCAGTAGCGGGACAGAATATAGCAATCAGCCCCAGCATTTT. Together with reference TRBV19 and TRBJ1-5, the CDR3 gives the full variable domain: DGGITQSPKYLFRKEGQNVTLSCEQNLNHDAMYWYRQDPGQGLRLIYYSQIVNDFQKGDIAEGYSVSREKKESFPLTVTSAQKNPTAFYLCASSGTEYSNQPQHFGDGTRLSIL.

This clonotype was detected many times. J is TRBJ2-1 and V is TRBV2, with TRBD2 matching over 10 bases. The CDR3 runs to 16 residues. V gave up 3 bases and J gave up 3 bases; unmatched junction bases: 5. CDR1 is SNHLY and CDR2 is FYNNEI in the germline V gene. The CDR3 here is CASSEASGGFYNEQFF. CDR3 nucleotide sequence: TGTGCCAGCAGTGAGGCTAGCGGGGGCTTCTACAATGAGCAGTTCTTC.

This clonotype was recorded once. The chain has TRBV5-1 and TRBJ2-2; 7 bases line up with TRBD2. Trimming took 4 bases from V and 5 from J; bases not matched to a gene: 8. Germline V gene data show CDR1 as SGHRS and CDR2 as YFSETQ. The length of the CDR3 is 15 residues. This CDR3 is CASSPGLVPTGELFF. For the CDR3, the DNA is TGCGCCAGCAGCCCCGGACTAGTGCCTACCGGGGAGCTGTTTTTT. Filled out from reference TRBV5-1 and TRBJ2-2, the complete variable domain reads KAGVTQTPRYLIKTRGQQVTLSCSPISGHRSVSWYQQTPGQGLQFLFEYFSETQRNKGNFPGRFSGRQFSNSRSEMNVSTLELGDSALYLCASSPGLVPTGELFFGEGSRLTVL.

This clonotype showed up just a few times. This chain connects TRBV7-2 to TRBJ2-7; D call uncertain. The CDR3 spans 13 residues. Trimming shortened V by 5 bases and J by 7 bases, and 15 bases separated the two germline ends. Germline CDR1 is SGHTA and CDR2 is FQGNSA. The CDR3 coding sequence is TGTGCCAGCAGCCCAAACCTGACGCGGGAGCAGTACTTC. This gives the protein CASSPNLTREQYF.

The rearrangement uses TRBV6-1 and TRBJ1-6; 7 nucleotides line up with TRBD1. Germline assignment: CDR1 MNHNS and CDR2 SASEGT. V lost 4 bases to trimming and J lost 7 bases; unmatched junction nucleotides: 4. The CDR3 totals 14 residues. DNA for the CDR3: TGTGCCAGCAGTGTGGGGACAGACAATTCACCCCTCCACTTT. Its protein is CASSVGTDNSPLHF.

The chain is built from TRBV7-9 and TRBJ2-7; D assignment may be TRBD1 or TRBD2 (5 bases each). The CDR3 covers 14 residues. Trimming pared 6 bases from V and 5 bases from J, leaving 17 bases between. Germline values: CDR1 SEHNR, CDR2 FQNEAQ (reference sequence). CDR3 in DNA: TGTGCCAGCAGTTCCTCGGGGACGGGCCACGAGCAGTACTTC. This codes for CASSSSGTGHEQYF.

This clonotype turned up a few times. The CDR3 DNA reads TGTGCCAGCAGCTTACTCTTGCCAGATACGCAGTATTTT. Translation gives CASSLLLPDTQYF. The rearrangement joins TRBV7-9 to TRBJ2-3, with unresolved D. The V end lost 2 bases, the J end lost 4 bases, and 7 bases lay between the germline ends. CDR3 length: 13 residues. Looked up from germline, CDR1 is SEHNR and CDR2 is FQNEAQ (reference sequence).

The chain carries TRBV7-4 and TRBJ2-7, with D perhaps assigned TRBD1 or TRBD2 (5 bases each). The germline V gene encodes CDR1 SGHVT and CDR2 SQSDAQ. This CDR3 region has 13 residues. Trimming took off 4 bases at V and 5 bases at J, with 12 bases between the two ends. The DNA for the CDR3 is TGTGCCAGCAGCTGGGGGTCGACCGACGAGCAGTACTTC. Translated, it gives CASSWGSTDEQYF.

In this sample, this clonotype turned up a few times. The gene calls are TRBV7-2 and TRBJ2-7; D unresolved. Germline CDR1 SGHTA, CDR2 FQGNSA. Trimming took 2 bases from V and 2 from J, leaving 13 bases between them. The CDR3 loop spans 15 amino acids. Here the CDR3 DNA reads TGTGCCAGCAGCTTACACGGCAGGTCCACCTACGAGCAGTACTTC. Encoded protein: CASSLHGRSTYEQYF.

Ten or more counts support this clonotype. The chain has TRBV7-9 and TRBJ2-7; 9 bases line up with TRBD1. The CDR3 consists of 16 residues. The germline CDR1 and CDR2 sequences are SEHNR and FQNEAQ (reference sequence). V gave up 5 bases and J gave up 3 bases; unmatched junction bases: 11. CDR3 nucleotides: TGTGCCAGCAGCGGGGGCCGACAGGGGGAAATCTACGAGCAGTACTTC. Its translation: CASSGGRQGEIYEQYF.

The rearrangement uses TRBV3-1 and TRBJ2-3; D gene unclear. V was pared by 0 bases and J by 0 bases, with 10 bases between. There are 16 residues in the CDR3. CDR1 and CDR2 (germline): LGHDT, YNNKEL (reference sequence). This CDR3 is CASSQDPADSTDTQYF. The CDR3 nucleotides are TGTGCCAGCAGCCAAGATCCCGCAGATAGCACAGATACGCAGTATTTT.

The chain has TRBV27 and TRBJ2-1, with 9 bases lining up with TRBD1. Germline CDR1 MNHEY, CDR2 SMNVEV (reference sequence). V dropped 4 bases and J dropped 7; count of bases not matched to a gene: 11. The CDR3 loop spans 16 amino acids. This chain's CDR3 is CASSSRWDREMNEQFF. Here the CDR3 DNA reads TGTGCCAGCAGTTCCCGGTGGGACAGGGAGATGAATGAGCAGTTCTTC.

The chain uses TRBV12-3 or TRBV12-4 and TRBJ2-1; D is undetermined. Trimming removed 3 bases from V and 0 bases from J, with 9 bases in between. The CDR3 length is 15 residues. The CDR3 spells CASSFSPTSYNEQFF. The CDR3 bases are TGTGCCAGCAGTTTCTCTCCTACCTCCTACAATGAGCAGTTCTTC.

This clonotype has a handful of counts. This chain uses TRBV3-1 with TRBJ1-3; the D is unclear. V was cut by 1 base and J by 14 bases, with 15 bases left in between. This CDR3 has 13 amino acids. The germline CDR1 and CDR2 sequences are LGHDT and YNNKEL (reference sequence). For the CDR3, the DNA is TGTGCCAGCAGCCAAGGAACGGACCGGGGTTTATATTTT. Protein: CASSQGTDRGLYF.

This clonotype appeared many times. The genes are TRBV7-8 and TRBJ2-1, with D possibly being TRBD2 (6 bases). Germline assignment: CDR1 SGHVS and CDR2 FQNEAQ. Trimming shortened V by 1 base and J by 3 bases, and 22 bases separated the two germline ends. There are 19 residues in the CDR3. This CDR3 is CASSLVALGDLPFYNEQFF. CDR3 DNA sequence: TGTGCCAGCAGCTTAGTGGCTCTGGGGGACTTACCTTTCTACAATGAGCAGTTCTTC.

CDR3 coding DNA: TGTGCCAGCAGCTTAGGCAGGGAAGACGCTAACTATGGCTACACCTTC. Its protein is CASSLGREDANYGYTF. The V and J genes are TRBV7-9 and TRBJ1-2; maybe TRBD1 (5 bases). The CDR3 spans 16 residues. Trimming took off 1 base at V and 0 bases at J, with 12 bases between the two ends. Germline-derived CDR1 and CDR2 are SEHNR and FQNEAQ (reference sequence).